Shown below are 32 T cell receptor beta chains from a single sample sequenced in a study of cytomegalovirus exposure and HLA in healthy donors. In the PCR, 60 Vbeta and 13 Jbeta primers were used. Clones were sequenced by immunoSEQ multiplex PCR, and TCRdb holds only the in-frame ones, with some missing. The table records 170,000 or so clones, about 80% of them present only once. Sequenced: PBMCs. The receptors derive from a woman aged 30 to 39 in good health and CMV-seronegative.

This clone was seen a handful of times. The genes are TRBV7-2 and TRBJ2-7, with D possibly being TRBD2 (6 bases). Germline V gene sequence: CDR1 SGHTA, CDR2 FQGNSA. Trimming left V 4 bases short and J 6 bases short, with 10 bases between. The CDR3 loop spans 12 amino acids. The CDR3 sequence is CASSWTGGEQYF. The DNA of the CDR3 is TGTGCCAGCAGCTGGACCGGGGGCGAGCAGTACTTC.

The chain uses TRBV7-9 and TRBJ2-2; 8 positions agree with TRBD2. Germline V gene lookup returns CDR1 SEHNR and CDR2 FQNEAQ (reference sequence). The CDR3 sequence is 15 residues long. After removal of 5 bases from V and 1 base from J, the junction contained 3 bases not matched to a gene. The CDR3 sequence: CASSLTSGNTGELFF. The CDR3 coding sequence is TGTGCCAGCAGCCTAACTAGCGGGAACACCGGGGAGCTGTTTTTT. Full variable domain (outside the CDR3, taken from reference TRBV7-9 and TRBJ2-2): DTGVSQNPRHKITKRGQNVTFRCDPISEHNRLYWYRQTLGQGPEFLTYFQNEAQLEKSRLLSDRFSAERPKGSFSTLEIQRTEQGDSAMYLCASSLTSGNTGELFFGEGSRLTVL.

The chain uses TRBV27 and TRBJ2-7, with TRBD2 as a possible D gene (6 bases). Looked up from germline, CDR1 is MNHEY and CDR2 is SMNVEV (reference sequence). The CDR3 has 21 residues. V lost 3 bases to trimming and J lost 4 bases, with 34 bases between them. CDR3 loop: CASSFPVGVLDGTCPRYEQYF. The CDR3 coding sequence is TGTGCCAGCAGTTTCCCGGTCGGGGTTCTGGATGGGACTTGCCCCAGATACGAGCAGTACTTC.

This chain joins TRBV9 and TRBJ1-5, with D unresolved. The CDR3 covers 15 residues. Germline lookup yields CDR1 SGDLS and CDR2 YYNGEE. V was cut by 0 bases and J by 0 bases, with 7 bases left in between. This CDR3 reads CASSVGGSSNQPQHF. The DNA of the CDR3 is TGTGCCAGCAGCGTAGGAGGGTCTAGCAATCAGCCCCAGCATTTT.

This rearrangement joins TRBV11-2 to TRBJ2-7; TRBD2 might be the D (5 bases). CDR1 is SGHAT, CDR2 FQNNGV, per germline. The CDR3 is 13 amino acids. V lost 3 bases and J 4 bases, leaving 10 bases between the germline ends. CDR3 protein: CASSLGSIYEQYF. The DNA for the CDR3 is TGTGCCAGCAGCTTGGGGAGTATTTACGAGCAGTACTTC. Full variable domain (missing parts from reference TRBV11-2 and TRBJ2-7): EAGVAQSPRYKIIEKRQSVAFWCNPISGHATLYWYQQILGQGPKLLIQFQNNGVVDDSQLPKDRFSAERLKGVDSTLKIQPAKLEDSAVYLCASSLGSIYEQYFGPGTRLTVT.

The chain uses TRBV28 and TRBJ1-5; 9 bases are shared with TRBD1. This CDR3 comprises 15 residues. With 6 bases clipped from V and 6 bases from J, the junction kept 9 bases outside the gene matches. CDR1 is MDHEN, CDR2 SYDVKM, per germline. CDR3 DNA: TGTGCCAGCAGACCTCCGGGACAGGGTGGTCAGCCCCAGCATTTT. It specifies CASRPPGQGGQPQHF.

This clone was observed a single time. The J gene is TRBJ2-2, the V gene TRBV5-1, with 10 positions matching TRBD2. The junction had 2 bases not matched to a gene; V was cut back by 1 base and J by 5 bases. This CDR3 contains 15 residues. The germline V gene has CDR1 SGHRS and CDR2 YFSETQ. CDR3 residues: CASSLSLAGTGELFF. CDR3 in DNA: TGCGCCAGCAGCTTGTCACTAGCGGGGACCGGGGAGCTGTTTTTT.

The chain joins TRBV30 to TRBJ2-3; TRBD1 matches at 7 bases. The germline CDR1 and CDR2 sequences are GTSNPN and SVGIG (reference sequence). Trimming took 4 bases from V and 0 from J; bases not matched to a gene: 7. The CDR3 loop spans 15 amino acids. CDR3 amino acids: CAWTDRYTSTDTQYF. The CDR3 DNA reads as TGTGCCTGGACGGACAGGTACACTAGCACAGATACGCAGTATTTT. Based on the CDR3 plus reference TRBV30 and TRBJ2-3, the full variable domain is SQTIHQWPATLVQPVGSPLSLECTVEGTSNPNLYWYRQAAGRGLQLLFYSVGIGQISSEVPQNLSASRPQDRQFILSSKKLLLSDSGFYLCAWTDRYTSTDTQYFGPGTRLTVL.

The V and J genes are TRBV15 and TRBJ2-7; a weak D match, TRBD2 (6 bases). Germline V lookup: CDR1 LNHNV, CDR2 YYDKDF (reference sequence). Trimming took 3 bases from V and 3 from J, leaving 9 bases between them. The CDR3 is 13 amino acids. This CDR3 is CATSREGFYEQYF. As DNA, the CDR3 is TGTGCCACCAGCAGGGAGGGATTCTACGAGCAGTACTTC.

The CDR3 sequence: CASSSTGDQPQHF. DNA for the CDR3: TGTGCCAGCAGTTCTACAGGTGATCAGCCCCAGCATTTT. The rearrangement joins TRBV7-9 to TRBJ1-5; TRBD1 is a possible D gene (5 bases). Trimming stripped 6 bases from V and 5 bases from J, with 11 bases between. Looked up from germline, CDR1 is SEHNR and CDR2 is FQNEAQ (reference sequence). This CDR3 has 13 amino acids.

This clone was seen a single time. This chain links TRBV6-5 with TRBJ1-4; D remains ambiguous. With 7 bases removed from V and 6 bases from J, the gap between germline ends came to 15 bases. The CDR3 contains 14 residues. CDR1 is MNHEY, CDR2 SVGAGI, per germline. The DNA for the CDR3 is TGTGCCAGCAAAAGGGAGTTTGGACATGAAAAACTGTTTTTT. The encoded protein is CASKREFGHEKLFF.

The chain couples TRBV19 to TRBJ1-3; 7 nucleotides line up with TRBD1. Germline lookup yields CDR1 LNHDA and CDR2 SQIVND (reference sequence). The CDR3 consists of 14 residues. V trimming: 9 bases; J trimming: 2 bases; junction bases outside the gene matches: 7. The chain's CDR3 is CASHETGTGNTIYF. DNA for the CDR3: TGTGCCAGCCACGAGACAGGGACTGGAAACACCATATATTTT.

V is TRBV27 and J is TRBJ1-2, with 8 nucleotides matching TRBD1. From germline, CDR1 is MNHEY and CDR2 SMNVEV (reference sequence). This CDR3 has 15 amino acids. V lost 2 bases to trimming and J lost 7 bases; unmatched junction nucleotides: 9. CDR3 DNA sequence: TGTGCCAGCAGTTTAGGGGGGCAGGGGGCGCGTGGCTACACCTTC. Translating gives CASSLGGQGARGYTF.

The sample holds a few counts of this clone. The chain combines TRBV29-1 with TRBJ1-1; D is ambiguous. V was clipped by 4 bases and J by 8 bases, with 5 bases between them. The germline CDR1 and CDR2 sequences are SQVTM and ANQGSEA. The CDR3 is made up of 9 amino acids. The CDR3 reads CSVAGEAFF. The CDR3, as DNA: TGCAGCGTTGCGGGAGAAGCTTTCTTT.

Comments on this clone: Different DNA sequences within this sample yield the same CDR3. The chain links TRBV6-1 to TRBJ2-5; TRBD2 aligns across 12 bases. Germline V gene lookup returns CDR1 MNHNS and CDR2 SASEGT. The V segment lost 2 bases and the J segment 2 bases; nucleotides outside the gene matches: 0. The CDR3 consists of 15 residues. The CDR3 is CASSELAGGQETQYF. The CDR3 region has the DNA TGTGCCAGCAGTGAACTAGCGGGGGGGCAAGAGACCCAGTACTTC.

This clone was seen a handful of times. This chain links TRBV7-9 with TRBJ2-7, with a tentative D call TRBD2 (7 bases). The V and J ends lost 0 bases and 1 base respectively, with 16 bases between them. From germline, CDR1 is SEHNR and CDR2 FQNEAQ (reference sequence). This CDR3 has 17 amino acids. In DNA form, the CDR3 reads TGTGCCAGCAGCTTAGCCGTGGGGGGGCCGAGTTCCTACGAGCAGTACTTC. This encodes CASSLAVGGPSSYEQYF.

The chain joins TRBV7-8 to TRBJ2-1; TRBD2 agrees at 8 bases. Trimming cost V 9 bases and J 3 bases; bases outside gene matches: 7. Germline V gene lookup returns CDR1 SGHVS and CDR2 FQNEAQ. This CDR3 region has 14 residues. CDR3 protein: CASHGGAGYNEQFF. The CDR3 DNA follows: TGTGCCAGTCACGGGGGGGCGGGCTACAATGAGCAGTTCTTC.

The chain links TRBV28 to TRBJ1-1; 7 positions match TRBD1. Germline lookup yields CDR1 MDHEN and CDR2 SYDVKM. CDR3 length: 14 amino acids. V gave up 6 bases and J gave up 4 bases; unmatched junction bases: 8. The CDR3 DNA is TGTGCCAGCAGCACGACAGGGTTAGGCACTGAAGCTTTCTTT. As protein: CASSTTGLGTEAFF.

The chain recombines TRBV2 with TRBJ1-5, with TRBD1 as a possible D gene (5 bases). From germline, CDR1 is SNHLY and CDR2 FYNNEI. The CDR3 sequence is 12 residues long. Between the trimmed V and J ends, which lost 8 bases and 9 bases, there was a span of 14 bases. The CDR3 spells CASQGTDRPQHF. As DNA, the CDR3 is TGTGCCAGCCAAGGCACAGACAGGCCCCAGCATTTT.

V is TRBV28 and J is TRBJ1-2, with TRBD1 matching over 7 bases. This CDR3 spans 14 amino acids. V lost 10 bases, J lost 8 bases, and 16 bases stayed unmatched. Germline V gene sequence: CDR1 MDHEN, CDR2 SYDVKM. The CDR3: CAIERPQTGKGYTF. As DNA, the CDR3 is TGTGCCATCGAACGACCGCAGACAGGGAAGGGCTACACCTTC.

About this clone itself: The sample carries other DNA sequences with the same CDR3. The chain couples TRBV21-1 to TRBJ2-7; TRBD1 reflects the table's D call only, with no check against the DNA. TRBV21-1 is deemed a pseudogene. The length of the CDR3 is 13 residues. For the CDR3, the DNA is TGTGCCAGAAAACAGGGAGCTATTTACGAGCAGTACTTC. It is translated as CARKQGAIYEQYF.

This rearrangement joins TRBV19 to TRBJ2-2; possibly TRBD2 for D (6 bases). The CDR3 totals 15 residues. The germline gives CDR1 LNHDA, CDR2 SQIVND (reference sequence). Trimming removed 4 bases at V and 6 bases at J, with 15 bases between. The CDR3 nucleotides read TGTGCCAGTAGTACAAGCAGTGGAGGGTCCGGGGAGCTGTTTTTT. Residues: CASSTSSGGSGELFF. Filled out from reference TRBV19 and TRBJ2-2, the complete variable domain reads DGGITQSPKYLFRKEGQNVTLSCEQNLNHDAMYWYRQDPGQGLRLIYYSQIVNDFQKGDIAEGYSVSREKKESFPLTVTSAQKNPTAFYLCASSTSSGGSGELFFGEGSRLTVL.

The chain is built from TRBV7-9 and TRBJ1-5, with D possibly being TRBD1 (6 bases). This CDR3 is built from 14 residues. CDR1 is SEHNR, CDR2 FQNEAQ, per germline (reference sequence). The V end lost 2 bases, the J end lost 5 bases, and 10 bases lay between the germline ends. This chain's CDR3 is CASSLQGRDQPQHF. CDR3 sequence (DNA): TGTGCCAGCAGCTTACAGGGGAGGGATCAGCCCCAGCATTTT.

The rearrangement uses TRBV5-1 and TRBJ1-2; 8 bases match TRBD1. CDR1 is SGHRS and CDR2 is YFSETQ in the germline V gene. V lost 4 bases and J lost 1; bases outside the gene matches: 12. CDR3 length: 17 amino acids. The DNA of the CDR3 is TGCGCCAGCAGCCTAGGACAGGGTTCGATCTTTAACTATGGCTACACCTTC. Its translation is CASSLGQGSIFNYGYTF.

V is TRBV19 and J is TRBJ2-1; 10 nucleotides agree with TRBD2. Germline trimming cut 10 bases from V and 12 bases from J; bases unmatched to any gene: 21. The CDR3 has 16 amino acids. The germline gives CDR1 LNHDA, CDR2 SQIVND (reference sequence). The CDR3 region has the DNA TGTGCCACACGTCTCTTGTCCAGCGGGGGGGCCCATGCGCAGTTCTTC. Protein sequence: CATRLLSSGGAHAQFF.

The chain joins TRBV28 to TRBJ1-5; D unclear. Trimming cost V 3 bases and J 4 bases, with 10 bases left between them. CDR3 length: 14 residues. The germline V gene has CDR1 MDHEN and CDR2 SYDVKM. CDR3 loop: CASSFPDGNQPQHF. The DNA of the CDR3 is TGTGCCAGCAGTTTCCCAGACGGGAATCAGCCCCAGCATTTT.

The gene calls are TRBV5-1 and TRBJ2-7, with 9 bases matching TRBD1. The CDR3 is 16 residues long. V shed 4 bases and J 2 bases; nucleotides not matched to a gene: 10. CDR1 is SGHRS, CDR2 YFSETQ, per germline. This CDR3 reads CASSTTTGQGTYEQYF. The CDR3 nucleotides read TGCGCCAGCAGCACAACGACGGGACAGGGTACCTACGAGCAGTACTTC.

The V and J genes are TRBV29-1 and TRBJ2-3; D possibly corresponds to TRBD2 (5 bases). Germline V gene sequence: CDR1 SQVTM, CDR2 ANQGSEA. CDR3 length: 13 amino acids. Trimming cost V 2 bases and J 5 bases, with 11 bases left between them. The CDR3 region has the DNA TGCAGCGTTGAACCGGGATGGGAAGATACGCAGTATTTT. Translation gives CSVEPGWEDTQYF.

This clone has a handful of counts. CDR3 coding DNA: TGTGCCAGCAACCTGGTGGATAAGGGAGTCACTGAAGCTTTCTTT. Encoded protein: CASNLVDKGVTEAFF. V gene TRBV5-6 combines with J gene TRBJ1-1; D remains unclear. Germline assignment: CDR1 SGHDT and CDR2 YYEEEE. The V gene lost 6 bases and the J gene lost 4 bases, with 19 bases spanning the gap. This CDR3 contains 15 residues.

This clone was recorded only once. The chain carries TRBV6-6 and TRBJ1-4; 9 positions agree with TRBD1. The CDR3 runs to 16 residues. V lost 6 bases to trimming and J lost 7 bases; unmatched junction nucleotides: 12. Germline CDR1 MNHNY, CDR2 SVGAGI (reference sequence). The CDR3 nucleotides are TGTGCCAGCAGCAGACCTCCGGGACAGGGAAGTGAAAAACTGTTTTTT. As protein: CASSRPPGQGSEKLFF.

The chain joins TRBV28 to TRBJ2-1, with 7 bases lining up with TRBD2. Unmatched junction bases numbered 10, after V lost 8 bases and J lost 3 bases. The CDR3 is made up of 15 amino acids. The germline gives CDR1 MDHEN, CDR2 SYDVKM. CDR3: CASRGASGNYNEQFF. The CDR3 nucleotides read TGTGCCAGCCGTGGGGCTAGCGGAAACTACAATGAGCAGTTCTTC.

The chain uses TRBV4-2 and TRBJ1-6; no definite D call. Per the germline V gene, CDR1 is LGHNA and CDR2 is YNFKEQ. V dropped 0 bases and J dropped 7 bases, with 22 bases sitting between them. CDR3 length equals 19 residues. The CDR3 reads CASSQEPPGGGIGNSPLHF. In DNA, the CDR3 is TGTGCCAGCAGCCAAGAACCTCCCGGTGGCGGGATCGGCAATTCACCCCTCCACTTT.